In this sample, the clone carrying this T cell receptor (beta chain) turned up a few times. Its specificity is unknown. Between the trimmed V and J ends, which lost 3 bases and 7 bases, there was a span of 10 bases. CDR3 length equals 12 residues. Germline loops: CDR1 SGHRS, CDR2 YFSETQ. The source of the sample is a study of T cell repertoires in cytomegalovirus infection. Study details: The study used recently identified HLA-C-restricted and well-studied HLA-B-restricted CMV epitopes. Notes on the study in general: Public TCR beta family frequency separated CMV-and-HLA carriers, including in an independent cohort.

Via MiXCR, TCRdb re-called the reads, giving one row per CDR3 protein. The sample lists 640,000 or so distinct CDR3 sequences; roughly 36% were seen once. The sample consisted of cultured PBMCs, taken from culture after CMV antigen stimulation. This TCR was recovered from a human donor in good health (CMV status not recorded). Some clones in this sample may be carry-over from other donors' samples. The chain has TRBV5-1 and TRBJ1-1, with a weak D call TRBD1 (6 bases). The CDR3 DNA follows: TGCGCCAGCAGCTCGGGACAACTTGAAGCTTTCTTT. It specifies CASSSGQLEAFF.